The 25 T cell receptor beta chains listed next were all sequenced from one sample in a study of breast tumors, draining lymph nodes, adjacent tissues. MiXCR was run by TCRdb on the multiplex PCR reads, yielding one entry per CDR3 protein. Of around 230,000 distinct CDR3 sequences in the sample, 32% were seen once. Breast cancer patients provided tissue from their axillary draining lymph nodes. Sample: axillary lymph node tissue. These TCRs come from a female donor with breast cancer. Some clones in this sample may be carry-over from other donors' samples.

Of note for this clonotype: This may arise from a read error, as a much more abundant clone is one base away. For the CDR3, the DNA is TGCGCCGGCAGCCAAGGACTAGCGGACTACAATGAGCAGTTCTTC. Residues: CAGSQGLADYNEQFF. The V gene is TRBV4-3, the J gene TRBJ2-1; 10 bases align to TRBD2. This CDR3 has 15 amino acids. Germline CDR1 LGHNA, CDR2 YSLEER.

The table lists this clonotype with many counts. The V call is TRBV18, the J call TRBJ1-2; D is unresolved. V was pared by 5 bases and J by 3 bases, with 13 bases between. Germline CDR1 and CDR2: KGHSH and LQKENI. CDR3 size: 14 residues. CDR3 amino acids: CASSSGRSDYGYTF. The CDR3 nucleotides are TGTGCCAGCTCATCTGGGAGATCGGACTATGGCTACACCTTC.

Ten or more counts support this clonotype. Mismatch with germline at one junction end may stem from a read error. This chain connects TRBV6-6 to TRBJ2-7; 7 bases map to TRBD2. Germline V gene data show CDR1 as MNHNY and CDR2 as SVGAGI (reference sequence). CDR3 length: 15 residues. The CDR3: CASSHSASGTYEQYF. Here the CDR3 DNA reads TGTGCCAGCAGTCACTCGGCTAGCGGAACCTACGAGCAGTACTTC.

This clonotype was observed many times. The genes are TRBV20-1 and TRBJ2-7, with 8 bases identical to TRBD2. The CDR3 contains 14 residues. The ends lost 3 bases at V and 5 bases at J; junction bases unmatched: 9. CDR1 DFQATT and CDR2 SNEGSKA come from the germline V gene (reference sequence). Here the CDR3 DNA reads TGCAGTGCTAGCCAAGCGGGAGTCAGAAACGAGCAGTACTTC. Residues: CSASQAGVRNEQYF.

As to this clonotype: Relative to the germline gene, one junction end is altered; a read error may explain this. The chain couples TRBV2 to TRBJ2-2; tentative D call: TRBD2 (5 bases). Germline loops: CDR1 SNHLY, CDR2 FYNNEI. The CDR3 runs 15 residues. The CDR3 reads CASNEITSWVGELFF. Written as DNA, the CDR3 is TGTGCCAGCAATGAAATTACTAGTTGGGTCGGGGAGCTGTTTTTT. The full variable domain, with the rest looked up from reference TRBV2 and TRBJ2-2, is EPEVTQTPSHQVTQMGQEVILRCVPISNHLYFYWYRQILGQKVEFLVSFYNNEISEKSEIFDDQFSVERPDGSNFTLKIRSTKLEDSAMYFCASNEITSWVGELFFGEGSRLTVL.

This clonotype was recorded at least ten times. The chain is built from TRBV24-1 and TRBJ2-1; 10 bases match TRBD2. The V and J ends lost 3 bases and 9 bases, in that order; junction bases with no gene match: 10. There are 16 residues in the CDR3. CDR1 is KGHDR, CDR2 SFDVKD, per germline. The CDR3 DNA follows: TGTGCCACCAGTGATCCCCCGAGCGGGAGGGCCTTTGAGCAGTTCTTC. Protein sequence: CATSDPPSGRAFEQFF.

In this sample, this clonotype turned up many times. The V and J genes are TRBV6-6 and TRBJ2-3; no clear D gene. The CDR3 contains 11 residues. Looked up from germline, CDR1 is MNHNY and CDR2 is SVGAGI (reference sequence). V lost 2 bases and J lost 5, with 2 bases in between. The CDR3 sequence is CASSYVDTQYF. In DNA, the CDR3 is TGTGCCAGCAGTTACGTAGATACGCAGTATTTT.

This clonotype occurred many times. This rearrangement joins TRBV18 to TRBJ2-7, with 16 nucleotides matching TRBD2. This CDR3 spans 16 amino acids. Trimming removed 0 bases from V and 5 bases from J; junction bases left unmatched: 1. Germline V gene lookup returns CDR1 KGHSH and CDR2 LQKENI. In nucleotides, the CDR3 is TGTGCCAGCTCACCACCGGGACTAGCGGGAGGGGACGAGCAGTACTTC. Protein product: CASSPPGLAGGDEQYF. Using reference TRBV18 and TRBJ2-7 for the parts outside the CDR3, the full variable domain is NAGVMQNPRHLVRRRGQEARLRCSPMKGHSHVYWYRQLPEEGLKFMVYLQKENIIDESGMPKERFSAEFPKEGPSILRIQQVVRGDSAAYFCASSPPGLAGGDEQYFGPGTRLTVT.

The chain is built from TRBV11-2 and TRBJ1-5, with D possibly matching TRBD1 (6 bases). The V and J ends lost 5 bases and 10 bases respectively, with 15 bases between them. The CDR3 runs 13 residues. Germline V lookup: CDR1 SGHAT, CDR2 FQNNGV. The CDR3 DNA reads TGTGCCAGCAGCCTAACGCAGGGGCTTCCCCAGCATTTT. This sequence encodes CASSLTQGLPQHF.

V usage is TRBV20-1 and J usage is TRBJ2-1; D possibly uses TRBD1 or TRBD2 (5 bases each). Per germline, CDR1 DFQATT and CDR2 SNEGSKA (reference sequence). V was cut by 5 bases and J by 1 base, with 15 bases left in between. The CDR3 has 15 amino acids. CDR3 in DNA: TGCAGTGCTGGACGTGCAGAGGGGTCCTACAATGAGCAGTTCTTC. It is translated as CSAGRAEGSYNEQFF.

Comment on this clonotype: An end of the junction differs from the germline gene, which may be a read error. The chain combines TRBV7-9 with TRBJ1-2, with 7 nucleotides matching TRBD1. Germline V gene data show CDR1 as SEHNR and CDR2 as FQNEAQ (reference sequence). The CDR3 is made up of 15 amino acids. The CDR3 nucleotides read TGTGCCAGCAGCATAGCCGGGACAGAGGGTCGTGGCTACCCCTTC. It is translated as CASSIAGTEGRGYPF.

This clonotype was counted ten times or more. The gene calls are TRBV5-5 and TRBJ2-1; 12 bases match TRBD2. The junction had 8 bases not matched to a gene; V was cut back by 5 bases and J by 5 bases. The CDR3 sequence is 16 residues long. Per germline, CDR1 SGHKS and CDR2 YYEKEE (reference sequence). The CDR3 sequence is CASRYRTSGTHNEQFF. For the CDR3, the DNA is TGTGCCAGCAGATATCGGACTAGCGGGACCCACAATGAGCAGTTCTTC. Supplemented by reference TRBV5-5 and TRBJ2-1, the full variable domain reads DAGVTQSPTHLIKTRGQQVTLRCSPISGHKSVSWYQQVLGQGPQFIFQYYEKEERGRGNFPDRFSARQFPNYSSELNVNALLLGDSALYLCASRYRTSGTHNEQFFGPGTRLTVL.

The sample holds a few counts of this clonotype. The CDR3 bases are TGCAGTGCTAGAGATCAGGGGGACAGGGACCTCTACGAGCAGTACTTC. Amino acids: CSARDQGDRDLYEQYF. V usage is TRBV20-1 and J usage is TRBJ2-7; 9 nucleotides align to TRBD1. Germline V gene sequence: CDR1 DFQATT, CDR2 SNEGSKA (reference sequence). The CDR3 has 16 residues. Trimming cost V 0 bases and J 3 bases; bases outside gene matches: 9.

The rearrangement uses TRBV2 and TRBJ1-5; D ambiguous. The CDR3 is made up of 13 amino acids. V gave up 9 bases and J gave up 1 base, with 10 bases separating them. The germline V gene encodes CDR1 SNHLY and CDR2 FYNNEI. The CDR3 sequence: CARTRGSNQPQHF. In DNA form, the CDR3 reads TGTGCCAGGACTCGTGGGAGCAATCAGCCCCAGCATTTT.

At least ten counts were recorded for this clonotype. The chain recombines TRBV12-3 or TRBV12-4 with TRBJ2-1, with D unclear. The CDR3 covers 12 residues. Between the trimmed V and J ends, which lost 3 bases and 7 bases, there was a span of 7 bases. CDR3 sequence (DNA): TGTGCCAGCAGTTTTCAGGTTAATGAGCAGTTCTTC. Amino acid sequence: CASSFQVNEQFF.

The V and J genes are TRBV11-3 and TRBJ2-4; D is tentatively TRBD1 or TRBD2 (5 bases each). V lost 1 base, J lost 0 bases, and 13 bases lay in between. CDR3 length: 17 amino acids. The V gene's germline CDR1 is SGHNT and CDR2 YENEEA. In DNA form, the CDR3 reads TGTGCCAGCAGCTTAGTGGGGCAGGGAGAAGCCAAAAACATTCAGTACTTC. This sequence encodes CASSLVGQGEAKNIQYF. The complete variable domain, with remaining parts taken from reference TRBV11-3 and TRBJ2-4, reads EAGVVQSPRYKIIEKKQPVAFWCNPISGHNTLYWYLQNLGQGPELLIRYENEEAVDDSQLPKDRFSAERLKGVDSTLKIQPAELGDSAVYLCASSLVGQGEAKNIQYFGAGTRLSVL.

The chain employs TRBV24-1 and TRBJ2-3; 8 bases are a match to TRBD1. The junction had 7 bases not matched to a gene; V was cut back by 9 bases and J by 3 bases. The CDR3 is 14 residues long. Looked up from germline, CDR1 is KGHDR and CDR2 is SFDVKD. The CDR3 here is CATGRQGKTDTQYF. As DNA, the CDR3 is TGTGCCACCGGGAGACAGGGGAAAACAGATACGCAGTATTTT.

This clonotype was seen only a few times. A much bigger clone sits one base away, suggesting this may be a read error. The CDR3 end shows no conserved phenylalanine or tryptophan, and so a read error is likely. The V and J genes are TRBV19 and TRBJ2-5, with no clear D. V gave up 4 bases and J gave up 0 bases, with 15 bases separating them. The V gene's germline CDR1 is LNHDA and CDR2 SQIVND (reference sequence). This CDR3 contains 16 residues. The CDR3 sequence is CASSTRHGINQETQYS. The CDR3 coding sequence is TGTGCCAGTAGTACCAGACACGGAATAAACCAAGAGACCCAGTACTCC.

The chain combines TRBV18 with TRBJ2-1, with D possibly called TRBD1 or TRBD2 (6 bases each). CDR3 length equals 15 residues. V was cut by 1 base and J by 7 bases, with 14 bases left in between. The V gene's germline CDR1 is KGHSH and CDR2 LQKENI. CDR3 loop: CASSPLDGGGNEQFF. As DNA, the CDR3 is TGTGCCAGCTCACCACTCGATGGAGGGGGAAATGAGCAGTTCTTC.

This clonotype has ten or more counts. Its ends do not fully match the called genes, so a read error is possible. The CDR3 DNA follows: TGTGCCATCGGTGAGACAGGGGGCTACTACGAGCAGTACTTC. Translating gives CAIGETGGYYEQYF. The chain carries TRBV10-3 and TRBJ2-7; 10 bases map to TRBD1. The germline gives CDR1 ENHRY, CDR2 SYGVKD. The CDR3 is 14 residues long.

J is TRBJ2-3 and V is TRBV30; D call uncertain. Deletions cut 2 bases from V and 4 bases from J, with 7 bases between. The CDR3 spans 12 residues. Germline CDR1 reads GTSNPN; CDR2 reads SVGIG (reference sequence). The CDR3 DNA is TGTGCCTGGAGTTCGGGCCCAGATACGCAGTATTTT. This translates into CAWSSGPDTQYF.

The count of this clonotype is one. A much larger clone lies one base from this, so it may be a read error. The chain combines TRBV18 with TRBJ2-3; weak D call: TRBD1 (5 bases). The CDR3 extends over 13 amino acids. Germline values: CDR1 KGHSH, CDR2 LQKENI. The CDR3 DNA is TGTACCAGCTCACCAACCCAGGGAGATACGCAGTATTTT. Protein product: CTSSPTQGDTQYF.

In the case of this clonotype: A junction boundary mismatches the germline segment, possibly from a read error. CDR3 region: CSGEVTSGPNTGELFF. The DNA for the CDR3 is TGCAGCGGTGAAGTGACTAGCGGGCCGAACACCGGGGAGCTGTTCTTT. V and J are TRBV29-1 and TRBJ2-2, with 10 bases identical to TRBD2. Per germline, CDR1 SQVTM and CDR2 ANQGSEA. The CDR3 runs 16 residues.

With respect to this clonotype: The junction differs from germline at one of its ends, possibly a read error. The chain has TRBV7-2 and TRBJ1-5; D might be TRBD1 (5 bases). The CDR3 covers 15 residues. CDR1 and CDR2 (germline): SGHTA, FQGNSA. CDR3 in DNA: TGTACCAGCAGCGCAGGGAGTTGGGGCAATCGGCCCCAGCATTTT. This gives the protein CTSSAGSWGNRPQHF.

The V gene is TRBV7-9, the J gene TRBJ1-5, with D maybe TRBD1 (6 bases). Germline-derived CDR1 and CDR2 are SEHNR and FQNEAQ (reference sequence). This CDR3 is 16 amino acids long. Trimming pared 2 bases from V and 6 bases from J, leaving 17 bases between. The CDR3 loop is CASSLPGDWSGQPQHF. For the CDR3, the DNA is TGTGCCAGCAGCTTACCAGGGGACTGGTCGGGTCAGCCCCAGCATTTT.